Listed below are T cell receptor beta chains from one sample, sequenced in a study of blood T cell repertoires in COVID-19. Measured with immunoSEQ multiplex PCR; TCRdb has only the in-frame clones, and not every one. Of around 200,000 clones detected, about nine tenths appear once; the ten largest clones hold around 1.7%. Sequencing was carried out using peripheral blood. Every receptor here comes from a man aged 18 to 35 with active or convalescent COVID-19. CDR3s include the opening cysteine and the closing phenylalanine or tryptophan. A D gene is named only where the DNA matches it firmly. The size of a clone is reported for some rows only, either as once, few or many, or as a class for expanded clones.

16	TRBD2	TRBV9	TRBJ2-1	-	TGTGCCAGCAGCCCGAGAAGCGGGGGGGCCAGGAATGAGCAGTTCTTC	CASSPRSGGARNEQFF
16	-	TRBV5-1	TRBJ2-3	-	TGCGCCAGCAGCTTGGAGCGGGCTGCTAGCACAGATACGCAGTATTTT	CASSLERAASTDTQYF
15	TRBD2	TRBV5-1	TRBJ2-7	-	TGCGCCAGCAGCTTGGAGGCTAGCGGGAGTAGCGAGCAGTACTTC	CASSLEASGSSEQYF
16	TRBD1	TRBV19	TRBJ1-5	-	TGTGCCAGTAATTTGAGGACAGGGGTTTCCAATCAGCCCCAGCATTTT	CASNLRTGVSNQPQHF
15	TRBD2	TRBV11-2	TRBJ2-5	-	TGTGCCAGCAGCCATAGCGGGGGGTACCAGGAGACCCAGTACTTC	CASSHSGGYQETQYF
16	TRBD1	TRBV7-3	TRBJ1-5	-	TGTGCCAGCAGCTTATTCTGGCCAGGGGGCGGTCAGCCCCAGCATTTT	CASSLFWPGGGQPQHF
15	TRBD1	TRBV7-3	TRBJ2-1	-	TGTGCCAGCAGCTTACGCCCCGGGACAGAGGGTGAGCAGTTCTTC	CASSLRPGTEGEQFF
14	-	TRBV2	TRBJ1-5	-	TGTGCCAGCAGTAAACAGGGTATATGGCAGCCCCAGCATTTT	CASSKQGIWQPQHF
15	-	TRBV5-1	TRBJ2-1	-	TGCGCCAGCAGCTTGGGTGCCAGCTCCTACAATGAGCAGTTCTTC	CASSLGASSYNEQFF
13	TRBD1	TRBV6-5	TRBJ2-1	-	TGTGCCAGCAGGCCGGGACAGTACAATGAGCAGTTCTTC	CASRPGQYNEQFF
16	TRBD2	TRBV4-2	TRBJ2-3	few	TGTGCCAGCAGCAGCAGGCTAGCGGGGTCCACAGATACGCAGTATTTT	CASSSRLAGSTDTQYF
13	TRBD2	TRBV5-4	TRBJ2-1	-	TGTGCCAGCAGCTTAGCGGGGGGGCTCGAGCAGTTCTTC	CASSLAGGLEQFF
13	-	TRBV11-2	TRBJ2-5	-	TGTGCCAGCAGCCGCGGAGTCCAAGAGACCCAGTACTTC	CASSRGVQETQYF
12	-	TRBV6-5	TRBJ1-2	-	TGTGCCAGCCGGGGGGTGCCCTATGGCTACACCTTC	CASRGVPYGYTF
15	-	TRBV7-9	TRBJ1-6	-	TGTGCCAGCAGCAAACAAGGGGCAGTAGGCTCACCCCTCCACTTT	CASSKQGAVGSPLHF
14	-	TRBV3-1/TRBV3-2	TRBJ2-1	-	TGTGCCAGCAGCCAAGCCCACGGCGGGGCCGAGCAGTTCTTC	CASSQAHGGAEQFF
14	TRBD1	TRBV5-4	TRBJ2-7	-	TGTGCCAGCAGCTGGGGGGACAGGACCTACGAGCAGTACTTC	CASSWGDRTYEQYF
19	-	TRBV4-2	TRBJ2-6	-	TGTGCCAGCAGCCAAGATATCCCAGGACTTAGCTCTGGGGCCAACGTCCTGACTTTC	CASSQDIPGLSSGANVLTF
15	-	TRBV4-2	TRBJ1-1	few	TGTGCCAGCAGCCAAGATTTGGGGGCTGACACTGAAGCTTTCTTT	CASSQDLGADTEAFF
13	TRBD2	TRBV3-1/TRBV3-2	TRBJ2-3	-	TGTGCCAGCAGCCAAGATTTAGCGGGTACGCAGTATTTT	CASSQDLAGTQYF
16	TRBD2	TRBV5-1	TRBJ2-5	-	TGCGCCAGCAGCTTGGGTCCTAGCGGGGGGAGGAAGACCCAGTACTTC	CASSLGPSGGRKTQYF
15	-	TRBV5-1	TRBJ1-1	-	TGCGCCAGCAGCTTGGTGGGACACTCGAACACTGAAGCTTTCTTT	CASSLVGHSNTEAFF
15	TRBD1	TRBV30	TRBJ2-7	-	TGTGCCTGGAGTCGAAAACAGGGGGCGACCTACGAGCAGTACTTC	CAWSRKQGATYEQYF
20	-	TRBV5-5	TRBJ2-2	-	TGTGCCAGCAGCTTGCCCCCTGCGGCGGAGGCGAGAGCGAACACCGGGGAGCTGTTTTTT	CASSLPPAAEARANTGELFF
17	-	TRBV28	TRBJ2-4	-	TGTGCCAGCAGTTTCGGGGGACTCCTTATAGCCAAAAACATTCAGTACTTC	CASSFGGLLIAKNIQYF
15	-	TRBV5-6	TRBJ1-4	-	TGTGCCAGCAGCGGAATTGGGGCGGCTAATGAAAAACTGTTTTTT	CASSGIGAANEKLFF
16	TRBD1	TRBV3-1/TRBV3-2	TRBJ2-3	few	TGTGCCAGCAGCCCCATACCGGGACAGGGGTCGGATACGCAGTATTTT	CASSPIPGQGSDTQYF
14	-	TRBV6-6	TRBJ1-1	-	TGTGCCAGCAGTTACACCGACATATCCCCTGAAGCTTTCTTT	CASSYTDISPEAFF
12	-	TRBV7-3	TRBJ2-1	once	TGTGCCAGCAGCTATAGTAGGGGTGAGCAGTTCTTC	CASSYSRGEQFF
15	TRBD2	TRBV2	TRBJ2-7	-	TGTGCCAGCAGTGAGCCGGGACTAGCGTCCTACGAGCAGTACTTC	CASSEPGLASYEQYF
15	TRBD1	TRBV5-1	TRBJ1-4	-	TGCGCCAGCAGCGTCACAGGGGCCGATAATGAAAAACTGTTTTTT	CASSVTGADNEKLFF
14	-	TRBV19	TRBJ2-1	-	TGTGCCAGTAGTATCCCTGGACTAAGCGATGAGCAGTTCTTC	CASSIPGLSDEQFF
13	-	TRBV11-3	TRBJ2-7	-	TGTGCCAGCAGCTCGGGCAGGGCAGGCGAGCAGTACTTC	CASSSGRAGEQYF
16	TRBD1	TRBV6-5	TRBJ1-2	-	TGTGCCAGCAGTTACTCTTCGGGACAGCATGACTATGGCTACACCTTC	CASSYSSGQHDYGYTF
13	TRBD2	TRBV5-8	TRBJ2-4	-	TGTGCCAGCAGCTTAACTCCGGGGGGCATTCAGTACTTC	CASSLTPGGIQYF
15	TRBD1	TRBV5-4	TRBJ2-1	once	TGTGCCAGCAGCTTGGACAGGGGGATCTACAATGAGCAGTTCTTC	CASSLDRGIYNEQFF
15	-	TRBV19	TRBJ1-5	-	TGTGCCAGTGGTGTTAGTGGTACCAGCAATCAGCCCCAGCATTTT	CASGVSGTSNQPQHF
16	TRBD1	TRBV10-3	TRBJ2-6	-	TGTGCTATCAGTGAGTCAGGGGGCTTTGGGGCCAACGTCCTGACTTTC	CAISESGGFGANVLTF
16	-	TRBV7-8	TRBJ2-1	-	TGTGCCAGCGGGTTACTAGGAGGGGTCTTTAACAATGAGCAGTTCTTC	CASGLLGGVFNNEQFF
14	-	TRBV28	TRBJ2-7	-	TGTGCCAGCAGTATAGGGGGTTTCTCCTACGAGCAGTACTTC	CASSIGGFSYEQYF
16	-	TRBV4-2	TRBJ2-2	few	TGTGCCAGCAGCCAAGAACCCGGGACTCAAGCGGGGGAGCTGTTTTTT	CASSQEPGTQAGELFF
14	TRBD1	TRBV6-5	TRBJ2-3	-	TGTGCCAGCAGTCCGGGACAGGGTCTTGATACGCAGTATTTT	CASSPGQGLDTQYF
17	-	TRBV19	TRBJ2-1	once	TGTGCCAGTAGTACTTATAAGACAGGAACCCCCTACAATGAGCAGTTCTTC	CASSTYKTGTPYNEQFF
11	TRBD2	TRBV5-6	TRBJ2-1	-	TGTGCCAGCAGCTTGGGACTAGCAGAGTTCTTC	CASSLGLAEFF
11	-	TRBV20-1	TRBJ1-4	-	TGCAGTGCTAGATCGGGTCCAGTCGTGTTTTTT	CSARSGPVVFF
14	-	TRBV29-1	TRBJ1-4	-	TGCAGCGTTGGGACGGGGGTAAATAATGAAAAACTGTTTTTT	CSVGTGVNNEKLFF
14	-	TRBV27	TRBJ2-2	-	TGTGCCAGCAGTTTGACTGTGAGCACCGGGGAGCTGTTTTTT	CASSLTVSTGELFF
15	TRBD1	TRBV3-1/TRBV3-2	TRBJ1-5	once	TGTGCCAGCAGCCAAGATGTAGGGGGCGCCGGGCCCCAGCATTTT	CASSQDVGGAGPQHF
15	TRBD2	TRBV6-5	TRBJ2-1	-	TGTGCCAGCAGTAATGAGCGGGGGCTATACAATGAGCAGTTCTTC	CASSNERGLYNEQFF